Listed below are T cell receptor beta chains from one sample, sequenced in a study of blood T cell repertoires in COVID-19. Using immunoSEQ multiplex PCR, the repertoire was profiled, and TCRdb retains in-frame clones only, with some absent. Of 300,000 to 450,000 clones listed, around nine tenths are singletons. The specimen was PBMCs or T cells enriched from blood (not recorded which). These receptors were obtained from a woman aged 30 to 39 who had been exposed to COVID-19. Each CDR3 is given without its conserved first and last residue. Fields, in order: CDR3 protein, V gene.

CDR3 protein: ASRVLAGPALLTDTQY
V gene: TRBV2

CDR3 protein: ASSLGTNLN
V gene: TRBV6-6

CDR3 protein: SVDRANYGYT
V gene: TRBV29-1

CDR3 protein: ASSLRGIPLANTGELF
V gene: TRBV5-1

CDR3 protein: ASGTGSAKSNQPQH
V gene: TRBV28

CDR3 protein: ASSLAGGSSPLH
V gene: TRBV7-2

CDR3 protein: ASSPRALAKNIQY
V gene: TRBV11-2

CDR3 protein: ASSQVGGAGGNYGYT
V gene: TRBV3-1/TRBV3-2

CDR3 protein: ASSPSGQEGGYT
V gene: TRBV18

CDR3 protein: ATSAPGQGLNGYT
V gene: TRBV24-1